The 29 T cell receptor beta chains given below trace back to one sample, sequenced in a study of T cells and Merkel cell carcinoma outcomes. Method: immunoSEQ multiplex PCR; TCRdb's copy keeps in-frame clones and lacks some. This table holds about 15,000 clones, around 87% found once. The sequenced material came from tumor tissue from Merkel cell carcinoma. Receptor source: a human donor with Merkel cell carcinoma.

The chain uses TRBV9 and TRBJ2-7; D gene ambiguous. The J call may be faulty, since TRBJ2-1 better matches the DNA end. The CDR3 length is 12 residues. In germline, CDR1 is SGDLS, CDR2 YYNGEE. The DNA of the CDR3 is TGTGCCAGCAGCGGTTCGGCCAATGAGCAGTTCTTC. Residues: CASSGSANEQFF.

As regards this clone: A read error may produce the germline difference seen at one junction end. This rearrangement joins TRBV7-9 to TRBJ1-4; unclear D gene. The CDR3 totals 14 residues. Germline V gene lookup returns CDR1 SEHNR and CDR2 FQNEAQ (reference sequence). The CDR3 spells CASSTQHGLEKRFF. The CDR3 region has the DNA TGTGCCAGCAGCACACAACACGGGCTTGAAAAACGGTTTTTT.

The chain is built from TRBV27 and TRBJ2-1, with TRBD2 matching over 7 bases. The ends lost 2 bases at V and 9 bases at J; junction bases unmatched: 4. Looked up from germline, CDR1 is MNHEY and CDR2 is SMNVEV (reference sequence). CDR3 length: 13 residues. Here the CDR3 DNA reads TGTGCCAGCAGTTTAGAAGCGGGACTTGAGCAGTTCTTC. Its translation: CASSLEAGLEQFF.

The chain has TRBV29-1 and TRBJ2-7, with a possible D match to TRBD2 (6 bases). The CDR3 loop spans 12 amino acids. Trimming removed 7 bases from V and 4 bases from J, with 14 bases in between. Germline V gene lookup returns CDR1 SQVTM and CDR2 ANQGSEA. DNA of the CDR3: TGCAGCGGGGGAAGCGGGTTGTACGAGCAGTACTTC. Translation gives CSGGSGLYEQYF.

The V call is TRBV7-9, the J call TRBJ2-3, with 7 bases lining up with TRBD2. The J segment lost 0 bases and the V segment lost 4 bases, leaving 4 bases of the junction unmatched. Germline V gene lookup returns CDR1 SEHNR and CDR2 FQNEAQ (reference sequence). The CDR3 spans 15 residues. In nucleotides, the CDR3 is TGTGCCAGCAGCTCACTAGCGACTAGCACAGATACGCAGTATTTT. It is translated as CASSSLATSTDTQYF.

This clone was detected only a few times. The chain is built from TRBV19 and TRBJ2-1; TRBD2 matches at 9 bases. This CDR3 has 14 residues. Germline assignment: CDR1 LNHDA and CDR2 SQIVND (reference sequence). With V trimmed by 9 bases and J by 4 bases, 7 bases remained unmatched. CDR3: CASQTSGGYNEQFF. In DNA form, the CDR3 reads TGTGCCAGCCAGACTAGCGGTGGGTACAATGAGCAGTTCTTC.

The chain joins TRBV14 to TRBJ2-5; no reliable D call. The V end lost 4 bases, the J end lost 7 bases, and 16 bases lay between the germline ends. Germline V lookup: CDR1 SGHDN, CDR2 FVKESK. The CDR3 has 14 amino acids. The CDR3 reads CASSRSGERGTQYF. The CDR3 DNA reads TGTGCCAGCAGCCGATCCGGAGAACGTGGGACCCAGTACTTC. The whole variable domain, remainder taken from reference TRBV14 and TRBJ2-5, is EAGVTQFPSHSVIEKGQTVTLRCDPISGHDNLYWYRRVMGKEIKFLLHFVKESKQDESGMPNNRFLAERTGGTYSTLKVQPAELEDSGVYFCASSRSGERGTQYFGPGTRLLVL.

This chain joins TRBV1 and TRBJ2-7; TRBD2, the table's D call, was not compared with the DNA. TRBV1 is labeled a pseudogene. The CDR3 covers 14 residues. CDR3 bases: TGCACCAGCAGCCGCGGGACGGACTCCTACGAGCAGTACTTC. Its protein is CTSSRGTDSYEQYF.

The CDR3 DNA reads as TGTGCCAGCGGGGCGGGAGGGTACAATGAGCAGTTCTTC. It specifies CASGAGGYNEQFF. The genes are TRBV6-5 and TRBJ2-1, with 9 nucleotides matching TRBD2. The CDR3 sequence is 13 residues long. V shed 8 bases, J shed 4 bases, and the junction held 3 bases outside the gene matches. CDR1 and CDR2 from the germline V gene are MNHEY and SVGAGI.

This chain links TRBV5-1 with TRBJ1-3, with D unresolved. Trimming took 5 bases from V and 0 from J, leaving 15 bases between them. This CDR3 spans 16 amino acids. In germline, CDR1 is SGHRS, CDR2 YFSETQ. The DNA for the CDR3 is TGCGCCAGCAGTATTGGTGGGGTCCACTCTGGAAACACCATATATTTT. Its translation: CASSIGGVHSGNTIYF. Looking up the rest from reference TRBV5-1 and TRBJ1-3 gives the full variable domain: KAGVTQTPRYLIKTRGQQVTLSCSPISGHRSVSWYQQTPGQGLQFLFEYFSETQRNKGNFPGRFSGRQFSNSRSEMNVSTLELGDSALYLCASSIGGVHSGNTIYFGEGSWLTVV.

The chain uses TRBV7-2 and TRBJ2-1; D assignment may be TRBD1 or TRBD2 (5 bases each). CDR1 is SGHTA and CDR2 is FQGNSA in the germline V gene. The CDR3 runs to 13 residues. Between the trimmed V and J ends, which lost 2 bases and 9 bases, there was a span of 11 bases. CDR3 nucleotides: TGTGCCAGCAGCTTACAGGGACGGGGTGAGCAGTTCTTC. Protein: CASSLQGRGEQFF.

This chain links TRBV2 with TRBJ2-5; 8 bases line up with TRBD1. V lost 8 bases, J lost 2 bases, and 4 bases stayed unmatched. Per the germline V gene, CDR1 is SNHLY and CDR2 is FYNNEI. The CDR3 is 13 residues long. CDR3 nucleotides: TGTGCCAGCGGGGACAGGCGACAAGAGACCCAGTACTTC. Its protein is CASGDRRQETQYF.

The V call is TRBV4-1, the J call TRBJ1-5, with a possible D match to TRBD1 (6 bases). The CDR3 is 13 residues long. Germline CDR1 and CDR2: MGHRA and YSYEKL. The V end was cut by 2 bases, the J end by 5 bases, with 7 bases between. The CDR3 loop reads CASSQRGDQPQHF. CDR3 DNA: TGCGCCAGCAGCCAAAGGGGGGATCAGCCCCAGCATTTT.

V and J are TRBV4-2 and TRBJ2-7, with TRBD2 identical over 8 bases. Germline assignment: CDR1 LGHNA and CDR2 YNFKEQ. V was clipped by 1 base and J by 2 bases; unmatched bases: 7. This CDR3 comprises 16 residues. The CDR3 sequence: CASSQGVERGPYEQYF. The CDR3 nucleotides are TGTGCCAGCAGCCAAGGGGTCGAGCGGGGGCCCTACGAGCAGTACTTC.

Concerning this clone: Relative to the germline gene, one junction end is altered; a read error may explain this. This sequence joins TRBV14 and TRBJ1-3; D unresolved. CDR3 length: 12 amino acids. In germline, CDR1 is SGHDN, CDR2 FVKESK. As DNA, the CDR3 is TGTGCCAACAGCCAAGGTGGAAACACCATATATTTT. This translates into CANSQGGNTIYF.

This clone was recorded only once. The chain links TRBV27 to TRBJ2-6; D is uncertain. The V end was cut by 2 bases, the J end by 4 bases, with 6 bases between. Germline V gives CDR1 MNHEY, CDR2 SMNVEV (reference sequence). This CDR3 contains 14 residues. The DNA for the CDR3 is TGTGCCAGCAGTTTAGGCGCCGGGGCCAACGTCCTGACTTTC. Its protein product is CASSLGAGANVLTF.

The rearrangement links TRBV15 to TRBJ1-1; D possibly corresponds to TRBD1 (6 bases). The germline gives CDR1 LNHNV, CDR2 YYDKDF (reference sequence). CDR3 length: 14 residues. Trimming took off 5 bases at V and 4 bases at J, with 14 bases between the two ends. The CDR3 coding sequence is TGTGCCACCAGCCCTCCAGGGGAGGGCACTGAAGCTTTCTTT. It encodes CATSPPGEGTEAFF.

The J gene is TRBJ2-3, the V gene TRBV5-1; D not resolved. CDR1 is SGHRS, CDR2 YFSETQ, per germline. The CDR3 spans 15 residues. V gave up 0 bases and J gave up 2 bases, with 10 bases separating them. CDR3 bases: TGCGCCAGCAGCTTGGATGGGTCCACCACAGATACGCAGTATTTT. As protein: CASSLDGSTTDTQYF.

The chain carries TRBV18 and TRBJ2-7; D is unresolved. CDR3 length: 12 amino acids. V was pared by 6 bases and J by 0 bases, with 6 bases between. The germline gives CDR1 KGHSH, CDR2 LQKENI. CDR3 residues: CASSTSSYEQYF. DNA for the CDR3: TGTGCCAGCTCTACGAGCTCCTACGAGCAGTACTTC.

This clone was seen a single time. The rearrangement uses TRBV20-1 and TRBJ2-1, with D possibly TRBD2 on 5 matching bases. Germline V gene data show CDR1 as DFQATT and CDR2 as SNEGSKA (reference sequence). The ends were cut back, 3 bases at V and 12 bases at J, with 12 bases in the middle. The CDR3 spans 11 residues. The DNA for the CDR3 is TGCAGTGCTAGTGAGGAGAGCGGGCAGTTCTTC. Residues: CSASEESGQFF.

This clone has only one observation. The V gene is TRBV27, the J gene TRBJ2-7; 8 nucleotides agree with TRBD1. Germline V lookup: CDR1 MNHEY, CDR2 SMNVEV (reference sequence). Trimming at V came to 0 bases and at J to 2 bases, leaving 3 bases not matched to a gene. This CDR3 spans 15 amino acids. The CDR3 DNA sequence: TGTGCCAGCAGTTTATCGGGGACAGGAACCTACGAGCAGTACTTC. The encoded protein is CASSLSGTGTYEQYF.

The chain links TRBV6-1 to TRBJ1-2; maybe TRBD1 (6 bases). Germline-derived CDR1 and CDR2 are MNHNS and SASEGT. The CDR3 runs 15 residues. Trimming stripped 6 bases from V and 2 bases from J, with 16 bases between. The CDR3: CASRDSAQFNYGYTF. DNA for the CDR3: TGTGCCAGCAGGGACAGTGCCCAATTCAACTATGGCTACACCTTC.

This chain joins TRBV7-9 and TRBJ2-3; D possibly uses TRBD1 or TRBD2 (5 bases each). The CDR3 length is 15 residues. V was trimmed by 4 bases and J by 2 bases, leaving 13 bases between them. The germline gives CDR1 SEHNR, CDR2 FQNEAQ (reference sequence). CDR3 protein: CASSSGTDPTDTQYF. As DNA, the CDR3 is TGTGCCAGCAGCTCCGGGACGGACCCCACAGATACGCAGTATTTT.

The rearrangement links TRBV25-1 to TRBJ2-1; TRBD2 matches 14 bases. Trimming cost V 4 bases and J 8 bases; bases outside gene matches: 10. Germline V gene sequence: CDR1 MGHDK, CDR2 SYGVNS. The CDR3 consists of 17 residues. CDR3 in amino acids: CASSARVGTSGGDEQFF. Written as DNA, the CDR3 is TGTGCCAGCAGTGCCCGAGTCGGGACTAGCGGGGGCGATGAGCAGTTCTTC.

V gene TRBV5-6 combines with J gene TRBJ2-7; D is undetermined. V dropped 0 bases and J dropped 3 bases, with 10 bases sitting between them. This CDR3 is 14 amino acids long. The germline V gene encodes CDR1 SGHDT and CDR2 YYEEEE. The CDR3 DNA reads TGTGCCAGCAGCTTGGGGCGGCACCTCTACGAGCAGTACTTC. Translation gives CASSLGRHLYEQYF. The entire variable domain, with the rest obtained from reference TRBV5-6 and TRBJ2-7, is as follows: DAGVTQSPTHLIKTRGQQVTLRCSPKSGHDTVSWYQQALGQGPQFIFQYYEEEERQRGNFPDRFSGHQFPNYSSELNVNALLLGDSALYLCASSLGRHLYEQYFGPGTRLTVT.

This sequence joins TRBV15 and TRBJ2-2; D is perhaps TRBD1 (6 bases). The ends were cut back, 0 bases at V and 7 bases at J, with 12 bases in the middle. CDR1 is LNHNV, CDR2 YYDKDF, per germline (reference sequence). There are 15 residues in the CDR3. This chain's CDR3 is CATSRDQGYNGELFF. In nucleotides, the CDR3 is TGTGCCACCAGCAGAGATCAGGGGTACAACGGGGAGCTGTTTTTT.

V is TRBV30 and J is TRBJ2-3, with 11 bases aligning to TRBD2. The CDR3 has 14 amino acids. The junction had 3 bases not matched to a gene; V was cut back by 5 bases and J by 2 bases. CDR1 and CDR2 (germline): GTSNPN, SVGIG (reference sequence). The CDR3 region has the DNA TGTGCCTGGTCGGGACTAGCGGCCACAGATACGCAGTATTTT. Translation gives CAWSGLAATDTQYF.

The CDR3 loop is CSARLQETQYF. CDR3 DNA sequence: TGCAGCGCCCGCTTGCAAGAGACCCAGTACTTC. This chain uses TRBV29-1 with TRBJ2-5; no reliable D call. The CDR3 covers 11 residues. Germline assignment: CDR1 SQVTM and CDR2 ANQGSEA. V dropped 7 bases and J dropped 2 bases, with 8 bases sitting between them. Full variable domain (missing parts from reference TRBV29-1 and TRBJ2-5): SAVISQKPSRDICQRGTSLTIQCQVDSQVTMMFWYRQQPGQSLTLIATANQGSEATYESGFVIDKFPISRPNLTFSTLTVSNMSPEDSSIYLCSARLQETQYFGPGTRLLVL.

Concerning this clone: A far larger clone is just one base off, so this is likely a read error. The chain carries TRBV5-1 and TRBJ1-2; TRBD1 is a possible D gene (5 bases). Germline V CDR1 and CDR2: SGHRS, YFSETQ. This CDR3 comprises 15 residues. Trimming removed 4 bases at V and 4 bases at J, with 17 bases between. The CDR3 protein is CASSTQQEAGYGYTF. As DNA, the CDR3 is TGCGCCAGCAGCACCCAACAGGAGGCAGGCTATGGCTACACCTTC.